This TCR beta chain was obtained from a study of T-cell memory formation after mild COVID-19. As for the study in general: TCR clusters showed largely donor specificity.

After removal of 2 bases from V and 1 base from J, the junction contained 7 bases not matched to a gene. This CDR3 comprises 17 residues. The V gene's germline CDR1 is SNHLY and CDR2 FYNNEI. Study findings and constraints: Specificity for SARS-CoV-2 was not confirmed among the second-wave clones peaking on day 37. Contracting clones, day 15 to 85, had balanced CD4/CD8, and later expanders favored CD4+.

This clonotype was detected a few times. Antigen unknown. After 5'RACE with constant-segment primers, TCR alpha and TCR beta cDNA libraries carrying sample barcodes and UMIs were obtained. One entry per CDR3 protein results from TCRdb running MiXCR on the 5' RACE reads. This repertoire shows around 470,000 distinct CDR3 sequences, about 19% found once; its top ten account for roughly 8.4%. The chain uses TRBV2 and TRBJ1-5, with 8 bases that match TRBD1. The specimen was PBMCs or a T cell subset sorted from them (not recorded which). This receptor was identified in an adult woman who had mild COVID-19 (a few samples of this study predate the infection). Cell type and time point are not known. In nucleotides, the CDR3 is TGTGCCAGCAGTGAAAGGCAGGGGGCGCGGAGCAATCAGCCCCAGCATTTT. This encodes CASSERQGARSNQPQHF.